Listed below are T cell receptor beta chains from one sample, sequenced in a study of shared clonotypes between healthy human individuals. Generated by immunoSEQ multiplex PCR, the TCRdb table keeps only in-frame clones and is missing some. The data hold 400,000 to 600,000 clones, with about 79% observed a single time. The source material was PBMCs. The source of these receptors is a middle-aged woman in good health. Some clones in this sample may be carry-over from other donors' samples. Both conserved end residues are part of each CDR3. D genes are given only for firm matches. Size tells how often a clone was seen (once, few, many) or the class of an expanded clone, and some rows leave it out.

j_gene	d_gene	v_gene	abundance	CDR3aa	CDR3nt
TRBJ2-7	TRBD1	TRBV27	NA	CASSLIGTGVLEQYF	TGTGCCAGCAGTTTAATCGGGACAGGGGTCTTGGAGCAGTACTTC
TRBJ2-2	NA	TRBV2	NA	CASSAPGELFF	TGTGCCAGCAGTGCTCCCGGGGAGCTGTTTTTT
TRBJ1-4	NA	TRBV4-3	NA	CASSQESREKLFF	TGCGCCAGCAGCCAAGAAAGTCGTGAAAAACTGTTTTTT
TRBJ1-1	TRBD1	TRBV5-4	NA	CASSRGGLDRVNTEAFF	TGTGCCAGCAGTCGGGGGGGTTTGGACAGGGTAAACACTGAAGCTTTCTTT
TRBJ1-1	NA	TRBV11-2	NA	CASSLDPNTEAFF	TGTGCCAGCAGCTTAGATCCGAACACTGAAGCTTTCTTT
TRBJ1-3	NA	TRBV20-1	NA	CSAPVGNTIYF	TGCAGTGCCCCGGTGGGAAACACCATATATTTT
TRBJ2-1	TRBD2	TRBV5-1	NA	CASSLGGLAGDVEQFF	TGCGCCAGCAGCTTGGGTGGACTAGCGGGAGACGTTGAGCAGTTCTTC
TRBJ2-5	TRBD1	TRBV28	NA	CASSLWGRANRGETQYF	TGTGCCAGCAGTTTATGGGGCAGGGCGAACAGGGGAGAGACCCAGTACTTC
TRBJ2-5	NA	TRBV7-3	NA	CASSLRGGETQYF	TGTGCCAGCAGCTTAAGAGGGGGAGAGACCCAGTACTTC
TRBJ2-7	TRBD1	TRBV6-1	NA	CASRGAPGQGAYEQYF	TGTGCCAGCCGTGGGGCTCCGGGACAGGGGGCTTACGAGCAGTACTTC
TRBJ2-7	NA	TRBV7-9	NA	CASSPRVGPGEQYF	TGTGCCAGCAGCCCCCGGGTAGGGCCCGGCGAGCAGTACTTC
TRBJ2-5	NA	TRBV5-1	NA	CASSLSREMETQYF	TGCGCCAGCAGCTTGTCACGGGAAATGGAGACCCAGTACTTC
TRBJ2-3	NA	TRBV29-1	few	CSGVTGGDTQYF	TGCAGCGGGGTTACAGGAGGGGATACGCAGTATTTT
TRBJ1-5	TRBD1	TRBV2	NA	CASTGQYSNQPQHF	TGTGCCAGCACGGGACAGTATAGCAATCAGCCCCAGCATTTT
TRBJ2-7	TRBD2	TRBV7-9	NA	CASSSSGSSYEQYF	TGTGCCAGCAGTTCGAGCGGGAGCTCCTACGAGCAGTACTTC
TRBJ1-1	NA	TRBV2	few	CASSEALGGKAFF	TGTGCCAGCAGTGAAGCGCTCGGGGGTAAAGCTTTCTTT
TRBJ2-4	NA	TRBV6-4	few	CASSDCLLLAKNIQYF	TGTGCCAGCAGTGACTGCCTCCTATTAGCCAAAAACATTCAGTACTTC
TRBJ1-1	TRBD1	TRBV29-1	NA	CSVTEQGFGTEAFF	TGCAGCGTTACTGAACAGGGGTTTGGCACTGAAGCTTTCTTT
TRBJ2-5	NA	TRBV11-3	NA	CASSLGGGPYQETQYF	TGTGCCAGCAGCTTAGGTGGAGGGCCCTACCAAGAGACCCAGTACTTC
TRBJ2-5	TRBD1	TRBV5-1	NA	CASSSVYRGLQETQYF	TGCGCCAGCAGCTCAGTGTACAGGGGGCTTCAAGAGACCCAGTACTTC